This record looks at one T cell receptor (beta chain) sequence and its context. TCRdb itself ran the RT-PCR reads through MiXCR, one entry per CDR3 protein. The sample holds approximately 200,000 distinct CDR3 sequences, less than 45% seen once. This record comes from a study of patients and donors after allogeneic stem cell transplantation. The sample taken for sequencing was blood, either unsorted or a sorted T cell fraction (not recorded which). The sequence was obtained from a human donor who was either an allogeneic HSCT recipient or a stem cell or donor lymphocyte infusion donor (not recorded which). It is not recorded whose cells these are; they may come from a transplant donor.

The CDR3 here is CASKREGNNEQFF. The CDR3 bases are TGCGCCAGCAAGCGGGAGGGCAACAATGAGCAGTTCTTC. The V and J genes are TRBV4-1 and TRBJ2-1; 10 bases are shared with TRBD2. V lost 7 bases, J lost 5 bases, and 2 bases stayed unmatched. This CDR3 is built from 13 residues. Germline V gene data show CDR1 as MGHRA and CDR2 as YSYEKL.